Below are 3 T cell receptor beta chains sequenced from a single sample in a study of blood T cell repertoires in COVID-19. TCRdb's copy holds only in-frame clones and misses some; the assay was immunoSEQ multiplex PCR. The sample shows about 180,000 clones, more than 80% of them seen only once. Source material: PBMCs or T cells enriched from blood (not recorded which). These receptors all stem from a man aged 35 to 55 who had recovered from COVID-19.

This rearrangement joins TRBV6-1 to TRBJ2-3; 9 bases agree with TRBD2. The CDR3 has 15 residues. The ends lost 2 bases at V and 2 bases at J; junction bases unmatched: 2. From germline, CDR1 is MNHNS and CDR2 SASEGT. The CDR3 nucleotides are TGTGCCAGCAGTGAACCTAGCGGGATCACAGATACGCAGTATTTT. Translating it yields CASSEPSGITDTQYF.

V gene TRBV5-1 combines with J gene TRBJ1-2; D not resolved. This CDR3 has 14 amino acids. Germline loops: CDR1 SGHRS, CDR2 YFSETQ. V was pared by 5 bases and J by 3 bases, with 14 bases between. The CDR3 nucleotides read TGCGCCAGCAGTCGGGAGGGTGGGTACTATGGCTACACCTTC. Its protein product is CASSREGGYYGYTF. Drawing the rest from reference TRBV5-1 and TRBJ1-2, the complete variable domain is KAGVTQTPRYLIKTRGQQVTLSCSPISGHRSVSWYQQTPGQGLQFLFEYFSETQRNKGNFPGRFSGRQFSNSRSEMNVSTLELGDSALYLCASSREGGYYGYTFGSGTRLTVV.

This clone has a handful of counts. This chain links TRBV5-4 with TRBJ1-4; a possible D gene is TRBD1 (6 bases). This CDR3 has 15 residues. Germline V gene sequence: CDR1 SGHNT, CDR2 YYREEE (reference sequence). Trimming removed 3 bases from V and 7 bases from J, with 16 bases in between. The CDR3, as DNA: TGTGCCAGCAGCTCTAGAGGGGGAGCCAGTGAAAAACTGTTTTTT. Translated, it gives CASSSRGGASEKLFF.